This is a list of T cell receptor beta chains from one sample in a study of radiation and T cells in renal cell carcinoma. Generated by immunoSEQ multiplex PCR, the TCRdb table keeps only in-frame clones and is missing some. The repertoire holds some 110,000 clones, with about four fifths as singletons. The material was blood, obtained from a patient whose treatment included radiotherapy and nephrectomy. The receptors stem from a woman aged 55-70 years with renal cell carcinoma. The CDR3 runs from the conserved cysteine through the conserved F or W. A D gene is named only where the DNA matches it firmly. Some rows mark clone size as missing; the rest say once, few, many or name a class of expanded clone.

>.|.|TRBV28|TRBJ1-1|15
CASSFLGRADTEAFF
TGTGCCAGCAGTTTTCTCGGCAGGGCGGACACTGAAGCTTTCTTT
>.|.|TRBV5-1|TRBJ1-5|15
CASSLSGISNQPQHF
TGCGCCAGCAGCTTGTCGGGGATCAGCAATCAGCCCCAGCATTTT
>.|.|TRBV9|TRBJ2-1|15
CASSVGVGASNEQFF
TGTGCCAGCAGCGTAGGAGTAGGGGCATCCAATGAGCAGTTCTTC
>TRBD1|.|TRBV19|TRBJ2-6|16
CASSLTGGSGANVLTF
TGTGCCAGTAGTCTGACAGGGGGCAGTGGGGCCAACGTCCTGACTTTC
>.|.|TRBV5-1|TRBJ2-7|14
CASSRRDGVVEQYF
TGCGCCAGCAGCCGCCGGGACGGCGTTGTCGAGCAGTACTTC
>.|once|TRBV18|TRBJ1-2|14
CASSQTRDNYGYTF
TGTGCCAGCTCACAGACCCGGGACAACTATGGCTACACCTTC
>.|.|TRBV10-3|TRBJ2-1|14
CAISAVQGYNEQFF
TGTGCCATCAGTGCCGTACAGGGTTACAATGAGCAGTTCTTC
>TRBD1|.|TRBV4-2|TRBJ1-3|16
CASSQTLQGSGNTIYF
TGTGCCAGCAGCCAAACCTTACAGGGGTCAGGAAACACCATATATTTT
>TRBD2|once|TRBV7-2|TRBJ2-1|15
CASSPASGYYNEQFF
TGTGCCAGCAGCCCCGCTAGCGGGTACTACAATGAGCAGTTCTTC
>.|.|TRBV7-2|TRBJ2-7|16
CASSQAPPGRGYEQYF
TGTGCCAGCAGCCAAGCCCCTCCTGGGCGGGGCTACGAGCAGTACTTC
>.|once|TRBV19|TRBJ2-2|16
CASSMQGLRGTGELFF
TGTGCCAGTAGTATGCAGGGGTTACGGGGGACCGGGGAGCTGTTTTTT
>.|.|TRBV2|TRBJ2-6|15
CASSEAPPGANVLTF
TGTGCCAGCAGTGAAGCGCCACCCGGGGCCAACGTCCTGACTTTC
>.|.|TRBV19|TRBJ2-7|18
CASSPKAPGTVSSYEQYF
TGTGCCAGTAGTCCGAAAGCCCCCGGGACTGTGAGCTCCTACGAGCAGTACTTC
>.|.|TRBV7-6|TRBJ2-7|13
CASSLGAWYEQYF
TGTGCCAGCAGCTTAGGTGCTTGGTACGAGCAGTACTTC
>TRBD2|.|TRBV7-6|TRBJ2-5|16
CASSLVAGGPGETQYF
TGTGCCAGCAGCTTAGTAGCGGGAGGGCCTGGAGAGACCCAGTACTTC
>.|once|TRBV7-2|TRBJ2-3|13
CASSFAGTVTQYF
TGTGCCAGCAGCTTTGCGGGGACAGTCACGCAGTATTTT
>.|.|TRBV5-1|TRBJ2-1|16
CASSFTTVVSYNEQFF
TGCGCCAGCAGCTTTACCACGGTCGTCTCCTACAATGAGCAGTTCTTC
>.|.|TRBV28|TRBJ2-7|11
CASGRKIEQYF
TGTGCCAGCGGGAGAAAAATCGAGCAGTACTTC
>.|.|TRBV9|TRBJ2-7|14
CASSVGTNSYEQYF
TGTGCCAGCAGCGTCGGGACCAACTCCTACGAGCAGTACTTC
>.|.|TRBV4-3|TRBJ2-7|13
CASSLTRLGEQYF
TGCGCCAGCAGCCTTACTCGCTTGGGCGAGCAGTACTTC
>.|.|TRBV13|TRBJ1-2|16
CASSLGVGQGAYGYTF
TGTGCCAGCAGCTTAGGCGTTGGGCAGGGAGCCTATGGCTACACCTTC
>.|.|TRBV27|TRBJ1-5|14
CASSLSMGSQPQHF
TGTGCCAGCAGTTTATCTATGGGATCTCAGCCCCAGCATTTT
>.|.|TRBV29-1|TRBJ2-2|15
CSVEDRLEGTGELFF
TGCAGCGTTGAAGATCGCCTCGAGGGTACCGGGGAGCTGTTTTTT
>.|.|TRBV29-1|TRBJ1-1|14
CSVNSRHVNTEAFF
TGCAGCGTTAATTCAAGACACGTGAACACTGAAGCTTTCTTT
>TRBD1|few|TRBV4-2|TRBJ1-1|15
CASSQEGTGGTEAFF
TGTGCCAGCAGCCAAGAGGGGACAGGGGGCACTGAAGCTTTCTTT
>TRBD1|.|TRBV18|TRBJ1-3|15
CASSRQGFGGNTIYF
TGTGCCAGCTCACGACAGGGATTCGGTGGAAACACCATATATTTT
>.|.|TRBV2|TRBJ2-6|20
CASSRVPRGGQTSGANVLTF
TGTGCCAGCAGTCGGGTTCCGAGGGGGGGCCAAACCTCTGGGGCCAACGTCCTGACTTTC
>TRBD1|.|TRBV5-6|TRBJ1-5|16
CASSIRDRAYSQPQHF
TGTGCCAGCAGCATCCGGGACAGGGCATACAGTCAGCCCCAGCATTTT
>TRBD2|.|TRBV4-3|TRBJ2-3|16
CASSQDTGPGGNTQYF
TGCGCCAGCAGCCAAGATACAGGGCCGGGGGGGAATACGCAGTATTTT
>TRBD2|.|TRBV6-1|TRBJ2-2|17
CASSEASGVGGTGELFF
TGTGCCAGCAGTGAGGCTAGCGGGGTCGGGGGCACCGGGGAGCTGTTTTTT
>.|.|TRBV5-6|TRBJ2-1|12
CASSWTANEQFF
TGTGCCAGCAGCTGGACCGCGAATGAGCAGTTCTTC
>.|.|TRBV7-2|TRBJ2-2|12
CASSINTGELFF
TGTGCCAGCAGCATCAACACCGGGGAGCTGTTTTTT
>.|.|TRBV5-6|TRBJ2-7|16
CASSLAGTRTIGEQYF
TGTGCCAGCAGCTTGGCCGGGACAAGGACTATTGGCGAGCAGTACTTC
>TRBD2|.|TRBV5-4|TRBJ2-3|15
CASSSAGGHRDTQYF
TGTGCCAGCAGTTCAGCGGGGGGGCATAGAGATACGCAGTATTTT
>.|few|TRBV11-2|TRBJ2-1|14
CASSPVIVPNEQFF
TGTGCCAGCAGCCCGGTGATAGTACCAAATGAGCAGTTCTTC
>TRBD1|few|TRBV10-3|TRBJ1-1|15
CAISDLTGENTEAFF
TGTGCCATCAGTGATCTGACAGGGGAGAACACTGAAGCTTTCTTT
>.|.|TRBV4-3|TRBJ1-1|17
CASSPGPAGVTNTEAFF
TGCGCCAGCAGCCCCGGGCCCGCAGGGGTCACGAACACTGAAGCTTTCTTT
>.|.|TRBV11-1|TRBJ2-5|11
CASHVGETQYF
TGTGCCAGCCACGTGGGAGAGACCCAGTACTTC
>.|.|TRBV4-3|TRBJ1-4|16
CASSQERRGPNEKLFF
TGCGCCAGCAGCCAAGAAAGACGGGGTCCCAATGAAAAACTGTTTTTT
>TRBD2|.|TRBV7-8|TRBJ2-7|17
CASSLGASGTKKYEQYF
TGTGCCAGCAGCTTAGGTGCTAGCGGGACGAAAAAATACGAGCAGTACTTC
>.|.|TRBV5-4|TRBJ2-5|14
CASSPRDLQETQYF
TGTGCCAGCAGCCCACGAGACCTCCAAGAGACCCAGTACTTC
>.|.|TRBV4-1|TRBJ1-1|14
CASSQGGLNTEAFF
TGCGCCAGCAGCCAAGGAGGCCTGAACACTGAAGCTTTCTTT
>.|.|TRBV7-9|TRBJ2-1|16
CASSGGLVGSYNEQFF
TGTGCCAGCAGCGGTGGGTTGGTTGGATCCTACAATGAGCAGTTCTTC
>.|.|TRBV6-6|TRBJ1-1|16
CASSYAGGGRNTEAFF
TGTGCCAGCAGTTACGCCGGCGGGGGCAGGAACACTGAAGCTTTCTTT